The 20 T cell receptor beta chains given below trace back to one sample, sequenced in a study of cytotoxic CD8 clonotypes in ibrutinib-treated CLL. Using immunoSEQ multiplex PCR, the repertoire was profiled, and TCRdb retains in-frame clones only, with some absent. The sample has 250,000 to 350,000 clones; around 77% are singletons. The material sequenced was PBMCs, taken at disease progression, from a patient treated with ibrutinib. These receptors all come from a human donor with chronic lymphocytic leukemia.

This chain connects TRBV6-5 to TRBJ2-2; D ambiguous. Germline V gene sequence: CDR1 MNHEY, CDR2 SVGAGI. V shed 2 bases and J shed 7 bases, with 8 bases lying between them. The CDR3 is 13 residues long. DNA of the CDR3: TGTGCCAGCAGTTACAGGTCGCGCGGGGAGCTGTTTTTT. It codes for CASSYRSRGELFF.

The chain uses TRBV4-1 and TRBJ2-7; possibly TRBD1 for D (7 bases). V was trimmed by 4 bases and J by 2 bases, leaving 21 bases between them. Germline V gene data show CDR1 as MGHRA and CDR2 as YSYEKL. The CDR3 covers 17 residues. The CDR3 DNA reads as TGCGCCAGCAGCCCGGACAGGAATTTAGGAGGGGCCTACGAGCAGTACTTC. As protein: CASSPDRNLGGAYEQYF.

The chain combines TRBV4-1 with TRBJ2-7, with D uncertain. V shed 5 bases and J shed 1 base, with 9 bases lying between them. CDR1 MGHRA and CDR2 YSYEKL come from the germline V gene. The CDR3 is 13 amino acids. The CDR3 here is CASSSIGSYEQYF. The CDR3 DNA is TGCGCCAGCAGCTCCATCGGATCCTACGAGCAGTACTTC.

This clone came up once. The V call is TRBV4-1, the J call TRBJ1-6, with TRBD1 as a possible D gene (6 bases). CDR1 and CDR2 from the germline V gene are MGHRA and YSYEKL. The CDR3 runs to 14 residues. The V gene lost 3 bases and the J gene lost 12 bases, with 15 bases spanning the gap. The CDR3 sequence is CASSHYARGLPLHF. CDR3 coding DNA: TGCGCCAGCAGCCACTATGCCAGGGGTTTACCCCTCCACTTT.

V is TRBV6-4 and J is TRBJ2-1, with a possible D match to TRBD2 (7 bases). The germline gives CDR1 MRHNA, CDR2 SNTAGT. CDR3 length equals 15 residues. V was cut by 5 bases and J by 8 bases, with 19 bases left in between. CDR3 sequence (DNA): TGTGCCAGCAGTAAACAGGGCGGGAGAATCTATGAGCAGTTCTTC. Amino acids: CASSKQGGRIYEQFF.

This chain joins TRBV6-6 and TRBJ1-5; tentative D call: TRBD1 (5 bases). This CDR3 is built from 16 residues. The germline gives CDR1 MNHNY, CDR2 SVGAGI (reference sequence). Deletions cut 4 bases from V and 0 bases from J, with 13 bases between. CDR3 region: CASSFPTVYSNQPQHF. CDR3 DNA sequence: TGTGCCAGCAGTTTCCCGACAGTCTATAGCAATCAGCCCCAGCATTTT.

This clone was counted between two and nine times. The rearrangement joins TRBV23-1 to TRBJ1-1, with D unclear. TRBV23-1 is annotated as an ORF whose role is uncertain. The CDR3 extends over 12 amino acids. The V end was cut by 6 bases, the J end by 8 bases, with 13 bases between. CDR3 sequence (DNA): TGCGCCAGCAGGGTTAGGCAGAACGAAGCTTTCTTT. Translated, it gives CASRVRQNEAFF.

The CDR3 DNA follows: TGCGCCGCACTCCGAGGGGGGGGCGTCACCGGGGAGCTGTTTTTT. This translates into CAALRGGGVTGELFF. V usage is TRBV10-2 and J usage is TRBJ2-2; tentative D call: TRBD2 (7 bases). V lost 11 bases to trimming and J lost 4 bases, with 20 bases between them. Per the germline V gene, CDR1 is WSHSY and CDR2 is SAAADI. The CDR3 is made up of 15 amino acids.

This chain uses TRBV28 with TRBJ2-7; D not resolved. The CDR3 runs to 16 residues. Germline V gives CDR1 MDHEN, CDR2 SYDVKM. V lost 5 bases to trimming and J lost 5 bases, with 22 bases between them. The CDR3 region is CASSPTWRPRTDEQYF. DNA of the CDR3: TGTGCCAGCAGTCCGACGTGGCGTCCCCGAACTGACGAGCAGTACTTC.

This sequence joins TRBV4-3 and TRBJ2-6; D may match TRBD1 or TRBD2 (5 bases each). CDR3 length: 17 residues. V lost 4 bases and J 0 bases, leaving 13 bases between the germline ends. CDR1 is LGHNA and CDR2 is YSLEER in the germline V gene. The DNA of the CDR3 is TGCGCCAGCAGCCCCCGGGACGCAGGCTCTGGGGCCAACGTCCTGACTTTC. Protein product: CASSPRDAGSGANVLTF.

The rearrangement uses TRBV4-1 and TRBJ1-5; D gene unclear. The CDR3 sequence is 17 residues long. Trimming removed 0 bases from V and 0 bases from J, with 12 bases in between. Germline V lookup: CDR1 MGHRA, CDR2 YSYEKL. In DNA form, the CDR3 reads TGCGCCAGCAGCCAAGAGAATCGTGCCAATAGCAATCAGCCCCAGCATTTT. Protein: CASSQENRANSNQPQHF.

Here the CDR3 DNA reads TGTGCCGGTTCTAAAAGAGGGGCCACAGATACGCAGTATTTT. Translated: CAGSKRGATDTQYF. The rearrangement uses TRBV28 and TRBJ2-3; TRBD1 or TRBD2 may be the D gene (5 bases each). The germline CDR1 and CDR2 sequences are MDHEN and SYDVKM. Trimming stripped 11 bases from V and 2 bases from J, with 17 bases between. The CDR3 sequence is 14 residues long.

The chain uses TRBV6-1 and TRBJ2-7; tentative D call: TRBD1 (6 bases). The CDR3 covers 12 residues. Germline CDR1 and CDR2: MNHNS and SASEGT. The germline V and J ends were trimmed by 10 bases and 7 bases, with 17 bases remaining between them. In DNA, the CDR3 is TGTGCCACCAAAAGGGGGACCCAAGAGCAGTACTTC. Protein sequence: CATKRGTQEQYF.

The chain uses TRBV2 and TRBJ2-3; TRBD2 matches at 9 bases. The CDR3 is 14 residues long. Unmatched junction bases numbered 8, after V lost 11 bases and J lost 2 bases. The V gene's germline CDR1 is SNHLY and CDR2 FYNNEI. CDR3 nucleotides: TGTGCCGCCAGGACTAGCGCTTACACAGATACGCAGTATTTT. It yields the protein CAARTSAYTDTQYF.

The chain carries TRBV7-2 and TRBJ2-7; TRBD2 matches at 10 bases. Germline V lookup: CDR1 SGHTA, CDR2 FQGNSA. The CDR3 covers 15 residues. V shed 3 bases, J shed 6 bases, and the junction held 8 bases outside the gene matches. The CDR3 reads CASSFLLAGEIEQYF. The CDR3 nucleotides are TGTGCCAGCAGCTTCCTCCTAGCGGGAGAGATCGAGCAGTACTTC.

This clone was seen only a few times. V usage is TRBV10-3 and J usage is TRBJ2-1, with 8 bases aligning to TRBD1. V was pared by 3 bases and J by 8 bases, with 9 bases of the junction left unmatched. CDR1 is ENHRY and CDR2 is SYGVKD in the germline V gene. CDR3 length equals 15 residues. The chain's CDR3 is CAISDGQGALYEQFF. CDR3 DNA sequence: TGTGCCATCAGTGATGGCCAGGGGGCCCTCTATGAGCAGTTCTTC.

This sequence joins TRBV11-3 and TRBJ2-1; 12 bases agree with TRBD2. Germline CDR1 is SGHNT and CDR2 is YENEEA. This CDR3 has 16 residues. J was trimmed by 6 bases and V by 5 bases; bases with no gene match: 8. CDR3 bases: TGTGCCAGCAGCAGGGGACTAGCGGGTTCCCTCAATGAGCAGTTCTTC. Amino acid sequence: CASSRGLAGSLNEQFF.

The gene calls are TRBV19 and TRBJ1-5; no definite D call. Germline lookup yields CDR1 LNHDA and CDR2 SQIVND (reference sequence). The CDR3 is 12 residues long. The DNA of the CDR3 is TGTGCGACGGGCTCCATCGATCAGCCCCAGCATTTT. Translated, it gives CATGSIDQPQHF.

The genes are TRBV29-1 and TRBJ2-5; 10 bases match TRBD1. The germline gives CDR1 SQVTM, CDR2 ANQGSEA. The CDR3 contains 12 residues. V lost 6 bases, J lost 3 bases, and 1 base stayed unmatched. The chain's CDR3 is CSVGQGKETQYF. DNA of the CDR3: TGCAGCGTGGGACAGGGGAAAGAGACCCAGTACTTC. Based on the CDR3 plus reference TRBV29-1 and TRBJ2-5, the full variable domain is SAVISQKPSRDICQRGTSLTIQCQVDSQVTMMFWYRQQPGQSLTLIATANQGSEATYESGFVIDKFPISRPNLTFSTLTVSNMSPEDSSIYLCSVGQGKETQYFGPGTRLLVL.

This clone has only a few counts. J is TRBJ2-5 and V is TRBV15, with D possibly being TRBD2 (5 bases). There are 14 residues in the CDR3. V was shortened by 0 bases and J by 5 bases, with 10 bases between the two germline ends. Germline loops: CDR1 LNHNV, CDR2 YYDKDF (reference sequence). CDR3 in DNA: TGTGCCACCAGCAGAGACGAAAGGGAGGAGACCCAGTACTTC. Translated, it gives CATSRDEREETQYF.